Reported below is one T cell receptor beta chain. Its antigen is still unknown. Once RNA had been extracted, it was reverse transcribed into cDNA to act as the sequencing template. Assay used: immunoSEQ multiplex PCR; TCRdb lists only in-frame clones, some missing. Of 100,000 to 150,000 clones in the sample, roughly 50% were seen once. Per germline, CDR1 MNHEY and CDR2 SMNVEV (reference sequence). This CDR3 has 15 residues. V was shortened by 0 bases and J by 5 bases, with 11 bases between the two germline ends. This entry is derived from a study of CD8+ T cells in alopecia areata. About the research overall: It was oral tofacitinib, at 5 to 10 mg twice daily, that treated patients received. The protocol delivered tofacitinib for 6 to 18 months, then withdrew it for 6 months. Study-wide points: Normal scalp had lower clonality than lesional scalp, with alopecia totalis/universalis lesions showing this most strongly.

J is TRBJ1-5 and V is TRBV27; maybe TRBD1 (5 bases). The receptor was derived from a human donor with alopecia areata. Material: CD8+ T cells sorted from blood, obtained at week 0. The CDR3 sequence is CASSLSGTGHQPQHF. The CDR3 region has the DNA TGTGCCAGCAGTTTATCAGGGACCGGCCATCAGCCCCAGCATTTT.